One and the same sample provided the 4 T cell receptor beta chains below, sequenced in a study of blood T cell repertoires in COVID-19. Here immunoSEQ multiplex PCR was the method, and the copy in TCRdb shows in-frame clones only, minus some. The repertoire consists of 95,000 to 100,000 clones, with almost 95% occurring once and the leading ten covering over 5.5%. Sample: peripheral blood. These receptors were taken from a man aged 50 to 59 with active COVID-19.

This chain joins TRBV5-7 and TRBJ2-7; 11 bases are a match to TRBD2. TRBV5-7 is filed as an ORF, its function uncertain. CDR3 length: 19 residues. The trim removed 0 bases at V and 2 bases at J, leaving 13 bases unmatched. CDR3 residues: CASSLEGSGRARFPYEQYF. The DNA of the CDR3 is TGTGCCAGCAGCTTGGAAGGTAGCGGGAGGGCCAGGTTCCCCTACGAGCAGTACTTC.

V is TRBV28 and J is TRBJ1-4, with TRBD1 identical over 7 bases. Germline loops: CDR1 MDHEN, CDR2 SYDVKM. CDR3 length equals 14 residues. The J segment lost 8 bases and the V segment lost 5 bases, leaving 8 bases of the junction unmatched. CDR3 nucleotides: TGTGCCAGCAGTGGGGACAGCTCGGGGGAAAAACTGTTTTTT. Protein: CASSGDSSGEKLFF.

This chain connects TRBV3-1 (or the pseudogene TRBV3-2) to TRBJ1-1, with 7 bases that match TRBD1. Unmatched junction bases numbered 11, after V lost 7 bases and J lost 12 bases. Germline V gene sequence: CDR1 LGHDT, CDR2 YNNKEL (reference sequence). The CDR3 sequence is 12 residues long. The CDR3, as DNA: TGTGCCAGCACCCTTGCGGGACAGCGGTCTTTCTTT. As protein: CASTLAGQRSFF.

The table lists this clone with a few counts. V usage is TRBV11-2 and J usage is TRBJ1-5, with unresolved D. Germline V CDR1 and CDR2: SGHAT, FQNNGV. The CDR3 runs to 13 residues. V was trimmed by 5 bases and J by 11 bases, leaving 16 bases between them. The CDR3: CASSQTPPGTQHF. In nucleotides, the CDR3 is TGTGCCAGCAGCCAAACCCCGCCGGGGACCCAGCATTTT.